The 19 T cell receptor beta chains listed next were all sequenced from one sample in a study of regulatory T cells in long-lasting Graves disease. Construction of TCR beta libraries relied on iRepertoire HTBI primers and on Arm-PCR targeting CDR3 regions. TCRdb re-called the multiplex PCR reads with MiXCR, one entry per CDR3 protein. The data show around 460,000 distinct CDR3 sequences, with approximately 23% seen just once and around 13% held by the top ten. Time point meaning: persistent/refractory GD, antithyroid drugs over 5 years with positive TRAb. The TCR library used RNA extracted from PBMCs. The specimen was peripheral blood mononuclear cells (PBMCs), collected when the disease was refractory, from a patient treated with antithyroid drugs. These receptors were taken from a female donor with Graves disease.

This clonotype came up many times. The CDR3 here is CASSPDSASYGTEAFF. CDR3 coding DNA: TGTGCCAGCAGCCCCGACAGCGCATCTTATGGCACTGAAGCTTTCTTT. This chain connects TRBV6-2 or TRBV6-3 to TRBJ1-1; possible D gene TRBD1, 5 bases. Deletions cut 6 bases from V and 4 bases from J, with 21 bases between. Germline-derived CDR1 and CDR2 are MNHEY and SVGEGT. The length of the CDR3 is 16 residues.

The chain has TRBV19 and TRBJ2-7, with 10 bases that match TRBD2. The CDR3 length is 15 residues. V shed 6 bases, J shed 0 bases, and the junction held 5 bases outside the gene matches. CDR1 is LNHDA and CDR2 is SQIVND in the germline V gene (reference sequence). CDR3 bases: TGTGCCAGTAGCGGAAAGCGGGAGGGCTCCTACGAGCAGTACTTC. Its protein product is CASSGKREGSYEQYF. Together with reference TRBV19 and TRBJ2-7, the CDR3 gives the full variable domain: DGGITQSPKYLFRKEGQNVTLSCEQNLNHDAMYWYRQDPGQGLRLIYYSQIVNDFQKGDIAEGYSVSREKKESFPLTVTSAQKNPTAFYLCASSGKREGSYEQYFGPGTRLTVT.

This clonotype appeared many times. V is TRBV12-5 and J is TRBJ2-5; D uncertain. CDR1 and CDR2 from the germline V gene are LGHNT and FRNRAP. The CDR3 sequence is 13 residues long. V lost 2 bases, J lost 4 bases, and 8 bases lay in between. For the CDR3, the DNA is TGTGCTAGTGGTTTGATCGGGCGAGAGACCCAGTACTTC. Protein product: CASGLIGRETQYF.

The gene calls are TRBV20-1 and TRBJ2-1; D may match TRBD1 or TRBD2 (5 bases each). V was shortened by 6 bases and J by 5 bases, with 17 bases between the two germline ends. Germline-derived CDR1 and CDR2 are DFQATT and SNEGSKA (reference sequence). This CDR3 has 14 amino acids. DNA of the CDR3: TGCAGTGCACTCCAAATCCCGGGACACAATGAGCAGTTCTTC. As protein: CSALQIPGHNEQFF.

The V and J genes are TRBV20-1 and TRBJ2-5; D is tentatively TRBD1 or TRBD2 (6 bases each). V was shortened by 4 bases and J by 2 bases, with 14 bases between the two germline ends. CDR1 and CDR2 (germline): DFQATT, SNEGSKA (reference sequence). This CDR3 contains 14 residues. The CDR3 reads CSANKGGPQETQYF. Here the CDR3 DNA reads TGCAGTGCTAACAAGGGGGGCCCTCAAGAGACCCAGTACTTC.

This sequence joins TRBV7-2 and TRBJ1-5, with D unclear. V lost 3 bases and J 3 bases, leaving 15 bases between the germline ends. The germline V gene encodes CDR1 SGHTA and CDR2 FQGNSA. This CDR3 contains 16 residues. In DNA form, the CDR3 reads TGTGCCAGCAGCTTTAATTTGAGGCAGGACAATCAGCCCCAGCATTTT. This translates into CASSFNLRQDNQPQHF. Complete variable domain (other parts from reference TRBV7-2 and TRBJ1-5): GAGVSQSPSNKVTEKGKDVELRCDPISGHTALYWYRQSLGQGLEFLIYFQGNSAPDKSGLPSDRFSAERTGGSVSTLTIQRTQQEDSAVYLCASSFNLRQDNQPQHFGDGTRLSIL.

This clonotype appeared a few times. CDR3 residues: CASSPGPSDQPQHF. CDR3 nucleotide sequence: TGTGCCAGCAGCCCCGGGCCTTCCGATCAGCCCCAGCATTTT. The chain joins TRBV7-3 to TRBJ1-5; D remains ambiguous. V dropped 5 bases and J dropped 5 bases, with 13 bases sitting between them. Germline-derived CDR1 and CDR2 are SGHTA and FQGTGA. The length of the CDR3 is 14 residues.

The sample holds a few counts of this clonotype. The chain joins TRBV6-1 to TRBJ1-6; D gene uncertain. V lost 6 bases and J 0 bases, leaving 9 bases between the germline ends. CDR1 is MNHNS and CDR2 is SASEGT in the germline V gene. CDR3 length: 15 residues. CDR3 bases: TGTGCCAGCAGGGGCCCAAGCTCCTATAATTCACCCCTCCACTTT. Translating it yields CASRGPSSYNSPLHF.

This rearrangement joins TRBV4-2 to TRBJ1-5; D possibly corresponds to TRBD1 (6 bases). The CDR3 contains 14 residues. Germline V gene lookup returns CDR1 LGHNA and CDR2 YNFKEQ. The V end was cut by 2 bases, the J end by 6 bases, with 11 bases between. Here the CDR3 DNA reads TGTGCCAGCAGCCAAAACAGGGAGGGTCAGCCCCAGCATTTT. It translates to CASSQNREGQPQHF.

The table lists this clonotype with many counts. The gene calls are TRBV6-1 and TRBJ1-1, with D possibly TRBD1 on 6 matching bases. Germline assignment: CDR1 MNHNS and CDR2 SASEGT. The CDR3 is 15 residues long. Trimming shortened V by 8 bases and J by 2 bases, and 18 bases separated the two germline ends. In nucleotides, the CDR3 is TGTGCCAGCGCACAGGGATCACCTCACAACACTGAAGCTTTCTTT. Its translation is CASAQGSPHNTEAFF.

This clonotype came up many times. The rearrangement uses TRBV28 and TRBJ1-3; D gene unclear. V lost 5 bases, J lost 0 bases, and 14 bases lay in between. The CDR3 runs 16 residues. Germline loops: CDR1 MDHEN, CDR2 SYDVKM. The CDR3 nucleotides are TGTGCCAGCAGTCCACCGGTGTGGCACTCTGGAAACACCATATATTTT. Protein: CASSPPVWHSGNTIYF.

Many counts were recorded for this clonotype. The chain uses TRBV12-5 and TRBJ1-4; TRBD1 is a possible D gene (5 bases). Between the trimmed V and J ends, which lost 0 bases and 0 bases, there was a span of 11 bases. CDR1 and CDR2 from the germline V gene are LGHNT and FRNRAP. The CDR3 contains 17 residues. The CDR3: CASGLVQDSATNEKLFF. CDR3 nucleotide sequence: TGTGCTAGTGGTTTGGTACAAGACAGTGCAACTAATGAAAAACTGTTTTTT.

The V gene is TRBV29-1, the J gene TRBJ1-4, with D unresolved. Germline CDR1 is SQVTM and CDR2 is ANQGSEA. V shed 3 bases and J shed 10 bases, with 15 bases lying between them. This CDR3 is 13 amino acids long. The CDR3 reads CSVDGIESGKLFF. CDR3 nucleotides: TGCAGCGTTGATGGGATAGAGTCCGGAAAACTGTTTTTT.

This clonotype occurred a few times. J is TRBJ1-6 and V is TRBV20-1, with 9 bases fitting TRBD1. The CDR3 has 16 amino acids. Germline values: CDR1 DFQATT, CDR2 SNEGSKA (reference sequence). CDR3 sequence reads: CRADAGTGNFNSPLHF. In DNA form, the CDR3 reads TGCAGAGCCGACGCCGGGACAGGGAATTTTAATTCACCCCTCCACTTT.

This clonotype occurred a few times. This chain links TRBV2 with TRBJ1-2, with D possibly being TRBD1 (6 bases). The CDR3 loop spans 13 amino acids. In germline, CDR1 is SNHLY, CDR2 FYNNEI. The V gene lost 6 bases and the J gene lost 4 bases, with 12 bases spanning the gap. Here the CDR3 DNA reads TGTGCCAGCAGCCGCCGGGACATCTATGGCTACACCTTC. This sequence encodes CASSRRDIYGYTF.

This clonotype was recorded a few times. This rearrangement joins TRBV7-3 to TRBJ2-2; maybe TRBD1 (6 bases). This CDR3 is 15 amino acids long. The germline V gene encodes CDR1 SGHTA and CDR2 FQGTGA. Trimming removed 5 bases at V and 4 bases at J, with 14 bases between. CDR3 nucleotide sequence: TGTGCCAGCAGCCTGGACAGTGGAAGCACCGGGGAGCTGTTTTTT. This translates into CASSLDSGSTGELFF.

This clonotype was recorded at least ten times. The chain links TRBV28 to TRBJ1-2; 9 bases are a match to TRBD1. V gave up 5 bases and J gave up 2 bases; unmatched junction bases: 6. Germline V gives CDR1 MDHEN, CDR2 SYDVKM. The CDR3 is 15 amino acids. CDR3 nucleotides: TGTGCCAGCAGTCCATGGGACAGGGTAAACTATGGCTACACCTTC. It codes for CASSPWDRVNYGYTF.

To note about this clonotype: A clone one base away is much larger, so this may be a read error. This chain uses TRBV6-2 or TRBV6-3 with TRBJ1-1; D is undetermined. The CDR3 runs 12 residues. Germline values: CDR1 MNHEY, CDR2 SVGEGT. The CDR3 DNA reads as TGTGCCAGCAGTCCGGCGGTCGTTGTAGCTCTCTTT. Translated: CASSPAVVVALF.

The chain combines TRBV20-1 with TRBJ1-5; the D is unclear. The V gene's germline CDR1 is DFQATT and CDR2 SNEGSKA (reference sequence). This CDR3 is built from 18 residues. Trimming stripped 0 bases from V and 0 bases from J, with 18 bases between. The CDR3 region is CSARDDLLTLISNQPQHF. CDR3 nucleotides: TGCAGTGCTAGAGATGATTTACTCACCCTTATTAGCAATCAGCCCCAGCATTTT.